This TCR beta chain was found in a study of memory CD4+ T cells and cytomegalovirus serostatus. Study-level findings and limits: About 40% of the roughly 160 known CMV-associated TCRbeta sequences appeared in CD4+ memory.

Single viable CD3+CD4+CD8-CD45RO+ cells were sorted as the memory CD4+ T cells. Comments on this clone: Its antigen is still unknown.

The assay was immunoSEQ multiplex PCR, and TCRdb's table has in-frame clones only and misses some. The repertoire holds some 73,000 clones, with 75% to 85% as singletons. V lost 2 bases to trimming and J lost 6 bases, with 13 bases between them. Germline loops: CDR1 GTSNPN, CDR2 SVGIG (reference sequence). CDR3 length equals 14 residues. This receptor was taken from an adult in good health and CMV-seropositive. The chain carries TRBV30 and TRBJ1-4, with D unclear. Sequencing was done on a sample of memory CD4+ T cells from blood. Here the CDR3 DNA reads TGTGCCTGGAGTCGACCGGGCCGAGATGAAAAACTGTTTTTT. Its protein product is CAWSRPGRDEKLFF.